This T cell receptor beta chain originates from a study of T-cell reconstitution after alpha-beta-depleted transplantation in children. TCRbeta library preparation incorporated unique molecular identifiers. TCRdb re-analysed the PCR reads in MiXCR, keeping a single row per CDR3 protein. The sample carries about 230,000 distinct CDR3 sequences, 9.7% recorded once. This clonotype was detected a few times. Trimming cost V 6 bases and J 6 bases; bases outside gene matches: 20. CDR1 DFQATT and CDR2 SNEGSKA come from the germline V gene (reference sequence). This CDR3 has 17 residues. The genes are TRBV20-1 and TRBJ2-1; 7 bases are shared with TRBD2. The material sequenced was PBMCs from the stem cell graft donor, taken from the stem cell graft. This clonotype was sampled from a human donor who donated a stem cell graft to a child with SCID. For the CDR3, the DNA is TGCAGTGCCCCTGTACCCCCTAGACTAGCACGGTCCAATGAGCAGTTCTTC. Amino acids: CSAPVPPRLARSNEQFF.